Below are 26 T cell receptor beta chains sequenced from a single sample in a study of tumor and adjacent non-tumor tissue in lung cancer. This sample's RNA came from whole unsorted tissue. The library came from three nested PCR rounds adapted from ARM-PCR protocols. TCRdb re-derived calls from the multiplex PCR reads in MiXCR, one entry per CDR3 protein. The repertoire holds 120,000 or so distinct CDR3 sequences, with approximately 71% as singletons. Specimen: lung tumor tissue. These receptors originate from a man aged 25 to 45 with non-small cell lung cancer.

In regard to this clonotype: This sequence may be a read error, since a much larger clone differs from it by one base. V and J are TRBV5-1 and TRBJ2-7, with a possible D match to TRBD1 (6 bases). In germline, CDR1 is SGHRS, CDR2 YFSETQ. The CDR3 covers 14 residues. V dropped 6 bases and J dropped 4 bases, with 17 bases sitting between them. CDR3 nucleotide sequence: TGCGCCAGCATCCGGGACATCAGAACGTACGAGCAGTACTTC. It yields the protein CASIRDIRTYEQYF.

On this clonotype itself: In this CDR3 the conserved last residue, phenylalanine or tryptophan, is missing, so a read error is likely. The DNA is left out, because the CDR3 cannot be placed on it with certainty; the CDR3 is given as TCRdb lists it. V gene TRBV6-6 combines with J gene TRBJ2-7. Termini included, the CDR3 measures 11 amino acids. Looked up from germline, CDR1 is MNHNY and CDR2 is SVGAGI (reference sequence). This CDR3 reads CAGGRSYEQHL.

The rearrangement uses TRBV20-1 and TRBJ1-1; perhaps TRBD1 as D (5 bases). Germline V gene lookup returns CDR1 DFQATT and CDR2 SNEGSKA (reference sequence). Trimming pared 5 bases from V and 4 bases from J, leaving 20 bases between. The CDR3 is 15 amino acids. CDR3 sequence reads: CSALNRCGVITEAFF. The CDR3, as DNA: TGCAGTGCTTTGAACAGGTGCGGGGTGATCACTGAAGCTTTCTTT.

Concerning this clonotype: A much bigger clone sits one base away, suggesting this may be a read error. Written as DNA, the CDR3 is TGTGCCATCACCCTCGGCAGGGGCACCTACGAGCAGTACTTC. Its protein is CAITLGRGTYEQYF. The chain couples TRBV10-3 to TRBJ2-7; possible D gene TRBD1, 6 bases. The V gene lost 7 bases and the J gene lost 2 bases, with 15 bases spanning the gap. The CDR3 runs to 14 residues. Germline V gene sequence: CDR1 ENHRY, CDR2 SYGVKD.

On this clonotype: One end of the junction does not line up with germline, which may come from a read error. The rearrangement uses TRBV4-2 and TRBJ2-7; 9 nucleotides align to TRBD1. This CDR3 comprises 15 residues. The germline V gene encodes CDR1 LGHNA and CDR2 YNFKEQ. CDR3 DNA: TGTACCAGTAGCCAAGATCCGGGACAGGGTAACGAGCAGTACTTC. Translating it yields CTSSQDPGQGNEQYF.

In the case of this clonotype: A much more abundant neighbour one base away suggests this may be a read error. CDR3 bases: TGCAGCAGACAAGGAGGGGGAGAGACCCAGTACTTC. Protein sequence: CSRQGGGETQYF. The V and J genes are TRBV29-1 and TRBJ2-5; D tentatively fits TRBD1 or TRBD2 (6 bases each). The length of the CDR3 is 12 residues. Looked up from germline, CDR1 is SQVTM and CDR2 is ANQGSEA. Trimming took 8 bases from V and 4 from J, leaving 14 bases between them.

The chain is built from TRBV29-1 and TRBJ2-2; 7 bases are shared with TRBD1. Germline V gene data show CDR1 as SQVTM and CDR2 as ANQGSEA. This CDR3 comprises 13 residues. V was clipped by 7 bases and J by 0 bases; unmatched bases: 2. CDR3 in amino acids: CSATGSNTGELFF. As DNA, the CDR3 is TGCAGCGCGACAGGGTCGAACACCGGGGAGCTGTTTTTT.

This clonotype came up many times. This sequence joins TRBV6-5 and TRBJ1-2; the D gene is possibly TRBD1 (6 bases). This CDR3 has 16 residues. Germline CDR1 reads MNHEY; CDR2 reads SVGAGI. The ends were cut back, 0 bases at V and 7 bases at J, with 18 bases in the middle. CDR3 loop: CASSYSAGDSPGGYTF. The CDR3 DNA sequence: TGTGCCAGCAGTTACTCAGCAGGGGACTCACCGGGTGGCTACACCTTC.

This clonotype was recorded a few times. The chain couples TRBV12-3 or TRBV12-4 to TRBJ2-3, with 10 bases lining up with TRBD2. Losses at the gene ends were 5 bases for V and 5 bases for J; bases not matched to a gene: 10. The CDR3 loop spans 16 amino acids. CDR3 loop: CASSRPFSGGLDTQYF. CDR3 DNA sequence: TGTGCCAGCAGTCGACCGTTTAGCGGGGGGCTAGATACGCAGTATTTT.

Ten or more counts support this clonotype. This chain connects TRBV6-5 to TRBJ2-7, with D perhaps TRBD1 (6 bases). This CDR3 is 16 amino acids long. Germline V CDR1 and CDR2: MNHEY, SVGAGI. V was clipped by 2 bases and J by 2 bases, with 16 bases between them. The CDR3 nucleotides read TGTGCCAGCAGTTACCAAGGGGGAGTAAGAACCTACGAGCAGTACTTC. As protein: CASSYQGGVRTYEQYF.

Comment on this clonotype: A much bigger clone sits one base away, suggesting this may be a read error. Here the CDR3 reads CTSSTSGRGGDNSPLHF. CDR3 bases: TGTACCAGCAGTACCAGTGGCAGGGGCGGTGATAATTCACCCCTCCACTTT. The chain links TRBV6-6 to TRBJ1-6, with a tentative D call TRBD1 (6 bases). This CDR3 is built from 17 residues. CDR1 is MNHNY and CDR2 is SVGAGI in the germline V gene (reference sequence).

This clonotype was counted at least ten times. The rearrangement joins TRBV29-1 to TRBJ2-1, with 9 positions matching TRBD2. CDR1 and CDR2 (germline): SQVTM, ANQGSEA. The V and J ends lost 8 bases and 10 bases, in that order; junction bases with no gene match: 6. CDR3 length: 11 residues. CDR3 sequence: CSSSGSGEQFF. The CDR3 DNA sequence: TGCAGCAGTAGCGGGAGTGGGGAGCAGTTCTTC.

This clonotype was observed many times. V usage is TRBV6-1 and J usage is TRBJ1-3; possible D gene TRBD1, 6 bases. Trimming cost V 6 bases and J 0 bases, with 6 bases left between them. Germline lookup yields CDR1 MNHNS and CDR2 SASEGT. The CDR3 has 13 amino acids. The CDR3 nucleotides read TGTGCCAGCAGGGACAGCTCTGGAAACACCATATATTTT. Protein: CASRDSSGNTIYF.

Details on this clonotype: The junction departs from germline at one end; a sequencing error may be responsible. V and J are TRBV11-2 and TRBJ2-1; tentative D call: TRBD1 (5 bases). This CDR3 region has 13 residues. Per germline, CDR1 SGHAT and CDR2 FQNNGV. In DNA form, the CDR3 reads TGTGCCAGCGGCTTAGACAGAGAAGATGAGCAGTTCTTC. As protein: CASGLDREDEQFF. Together with reference TRBV11-2 and TRBJ2-1, the CDR3 gives the full variable domain: EAGVAQSPRYKIIEKRQSVAFWCNPISGHATLYWYQQILGQGPKLLIQFQNNGVVDDSQLPKDRFSAERLKGVDSTLKIQPAKLEDSAVYLCASGLDREDEQFFGPGTRLTVL.

The rearrangement joins TRBV11-2 to TRBJ2-3; TRBD1 aligns across 10 bases. Per germline, CDR1 SGHAT and CDR2 FQNNGV. The trim removed 5 bases at V and 12 bases at J, leaving 14 bases unmatched. The CDR3 is 15 residues long. Here the CDR3 reads CASSQTGGEGSTQYF. CDR3 sequence (DNA): TGTGCCAGCAGCCAGACAGGGGGCGAGGGAAGTACACAGTATTTT. Looking up the rest from reference TRBV11-2 and TRBJ2-3 gives the full variable domain: EAGVAQSPRYKIIEKRQSVAFWCNPISGHATLYWYQQILGQGPKLLIQFQNNGVVDDSQLPKDRFSAERLKGVDSTLKIQPAKLEDSAVYLCASSQTGGEGSTQYFGPGTRLTVL.

Worth noting for this clonotype: At one boundary the junction diverges from the germline segment, which might be a read error. This chain connects TRBV6-5 to TRBJ1-5; perhaps TRBD1 as D (6 bases). CDR1 is MNHEY and CDR2 is SVGAGI in the germline V gene. There are 14 residues in the CDR3. The CDR3 reads CASSYFRDGQPQHF. Written as DNA, the CDR3 is TGTGCCAGCAGTTACTTCCGAGACGGACAGCCCCAGCATTTC.

This clonotype showed up just a few times. This chain connects TRBV19 to TRBJ2-1, with 11 bases lining up with TRBD2. Germline values: CDR1 LNHDA, CDR2 SQIVND (reference sequence). Trimming at V came to 4 bases and at J to 10 bases, leaving 9 bases not matched to a gene. The CDR3 consists of 15 residues. In DNA, the CDR3 is TGTGCCAGTAGTAATTTCCTAGCGGGAGGAGGAGAGCAGTTCTTC. This codes for CASSNFLAGGGEQFF.

At least ten counts were recorded for this clonotype. The chain joins TRBV12-5 to TRBJ2-3; TRBD2 matches 13 bases. Germline assignment: CDR1 LGHNT and CDR2 FRNRAP. V dropped 6 bases and J dropped 5; count of bases not matched to a gene: 8. The CDR3 has 16 residues. Written as DNA, the CDR3 is TGTGCTAGTGGCCTTGGACTAGCGGGGGAACAAGATACGCAGTATTTT. This codes for CASGLGLAGEQDTQYF.

About this clonotype itself: A much larger clone is a single base away; this may be a read error. The rearrangement links TRBV29-1 to TRBJ2-7, with a weak D call TRBD1 (5 bases). Germline CDR1 and CDR2: SQVTM and ANQGSEA. This CDR3 is 13 amino acids long. This chain's CDR3 is CSLEGDGYREQYF. In nucleotides, the CDR3 is TGCAGCCTTGAAGGAGACGGATACAGGGAGCAGTACTTC.

On this clonotype itself: Germline and junction disagree at one end, which may indicate a read error. The rearrangement links TRBV20-1 to TRBJ1-1; D unclear. Germline V gene data show CDR1 as DFQATT and CDR2 as SNEGSKA (reference sequence). This CDR3 has 11 residues. CDR3 in amino acids: CSATSGPETFF. CDR3 sequence (DNA): TGTAGTGCTACTTCTGGACCTGAAACTTTCTTT.

Points on this clonotype: A much larger clone is a single base away; this may be a read error. The gene calls are TRBV20-1 and TRBJ1-1; D remains ambiguous. This CDR3 has 14 amino acids. The germline CDR1 and CDR2 sequences are DFQATT and SNEGSKA (reference sequence). CDR3 coding DNA: TGCAGTGCTACGACTTCAGGTTGGAACACTGAAGGTTTCTTT. Amino acid sequence: CSATTSGWNTEGFF.

This sequence joins TRBV10-3 and TRBJ2-2; 10 bases align to TRBD2. The germline V gene has CDR1 ENHRY and CDR2 SYGVKD. CDR3 length: 14 amino acids. With V trimmed by 11 bases and J by 2 bases, 5 bases remained unmatched. CDR3 sequence reads: CAAVAGGNTGELFF. The DNA for the CDR3 is TGTGCCGCTGTAGCGGGGGGCAACACCGGGGAGCTGTTTTTT.

Details on this clonotype: The junction shows a germline mismatch at one end, possibly a read error. The chain recombines TRBV13 with TRBJ2-1; 13 nucleotides match TRBD2. The CDR3 is made up of 18 amino acids. Germline CDR1 PRHDT, CDR2 FYEKMQ (reference sequence). CDR3 sequence (DNA): TGTGCCAGCAGCTTAACAGGGACTAGCGGGACAGCCTACAATGAGAAGTTCTTC. As protein: CASSLTGTSGTAYNEKFF.

V usage is TRBV6-2 or TRBV6-3 and J usage is TRBJ1-2; D is unclear. Trimming stripped 2 bases from V and 5 bases from J, with 12 bases between. Germline CDR1 and CDR2: MNHEY and SVGEGT. The CDR3 loop spans 14 amino acids. As DNA, the CDR3 is TGTGCCAGCAGTTACATAACGGGAGGGTATGGCTACACCTTC. This sequence encodes CASSYITGGYGYTF.

About this clonotype itself: Given a much more abundant clone one base away, this may be a read error. This chain connects TRBV6-5 to TRBJ2-1, with D possibly being TRBD2 (6 bases). Germline-derived CDR1 and CDR2 are MNHEY and SVGAGI. This CDR3 has 15 residues. Here the CDR3 reads CASSYSGLVSNKQFF. CDR3 nucleotide sequence: TGTGCCAGCAGTTACTCGGGACTCGTGAGCAATAAGCAGTTCTTC.

Note on this clonotype: At one of its ends the junction is not consistent with the germline gene, which may arise from a read error. The gene calls are TRBV20-1 and TRBJ2-1, with 12 bases identical to TRBD2. This CDR3 spans 14 amino acids. Germline loops: CDR1 DFQATT, CDR2 SNEGSKA (reference sequence). The CDR3 coding sequence is TGCAGTGCCCGGACTAGCGGGACCTACAATGAGCGGTACTTC. Translation gives CSARTSGTYNERYF.